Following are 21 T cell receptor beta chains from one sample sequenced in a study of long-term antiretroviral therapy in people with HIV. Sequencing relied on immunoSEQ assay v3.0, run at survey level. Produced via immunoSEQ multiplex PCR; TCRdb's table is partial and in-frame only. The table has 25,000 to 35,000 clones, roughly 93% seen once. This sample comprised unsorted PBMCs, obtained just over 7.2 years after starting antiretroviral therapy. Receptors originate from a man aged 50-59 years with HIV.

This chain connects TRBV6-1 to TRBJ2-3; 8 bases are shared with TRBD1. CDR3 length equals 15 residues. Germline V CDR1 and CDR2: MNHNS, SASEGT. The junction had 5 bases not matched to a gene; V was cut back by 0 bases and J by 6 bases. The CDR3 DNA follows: TGTGCCAGCAGTGAAGCTCGGACAGGGTCTGATACGCAGTATTTT. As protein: CASSEARTGSDTQYF.

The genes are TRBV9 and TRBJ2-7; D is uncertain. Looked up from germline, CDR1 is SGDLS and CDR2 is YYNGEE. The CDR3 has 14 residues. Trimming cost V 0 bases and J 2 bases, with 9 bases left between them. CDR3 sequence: CASSVDQGAYEQYF. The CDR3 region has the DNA TGTGCCAGCAGCGTAGATCAAGGCGCCTACGAGCAGTACTTC.

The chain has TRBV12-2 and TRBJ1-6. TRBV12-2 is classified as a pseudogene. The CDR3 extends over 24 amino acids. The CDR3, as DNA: TGTGCAAGTCGCTTGTGTCTTGGGTCCGGGACTGGGATGGCGGGCCCCGATGGAAATTCACCCCTCCACTTT. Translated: CASRLCLGSGTGMAGPDGNSPLHF.

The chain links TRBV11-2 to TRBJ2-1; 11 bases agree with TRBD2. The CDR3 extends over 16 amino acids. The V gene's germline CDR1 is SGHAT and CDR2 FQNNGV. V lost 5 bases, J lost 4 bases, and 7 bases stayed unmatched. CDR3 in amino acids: CASSPPGLADYNEQFF. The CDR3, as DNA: TGTGCCAGCAGCCCCCCGGGACTAGCGGATTACAATGAGCAGTTCTTC.

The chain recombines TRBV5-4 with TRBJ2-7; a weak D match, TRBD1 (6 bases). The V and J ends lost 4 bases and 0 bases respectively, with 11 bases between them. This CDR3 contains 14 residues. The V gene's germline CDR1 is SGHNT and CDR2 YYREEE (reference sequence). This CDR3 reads CASSPDRTSYEQYF. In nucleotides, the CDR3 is TGTGCCAGCAGCCCAGACAGGACCTCCTACGAGCAGTACTTC. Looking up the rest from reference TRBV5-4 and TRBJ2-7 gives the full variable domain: ETGVTQSPTHLIKTRGQQVTLRCSSQSGHNTVSWYQQALGQGPQFIFQYYREEENGRGNFPPRFSGLQFPNYSSELNVNALELDDSALYLCASSPDRTSYEQYFGPGTRLTVT.

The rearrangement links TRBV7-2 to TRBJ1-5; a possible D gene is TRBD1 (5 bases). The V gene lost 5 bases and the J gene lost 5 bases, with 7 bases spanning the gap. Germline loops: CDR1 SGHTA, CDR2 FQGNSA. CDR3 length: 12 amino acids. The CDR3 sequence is CASSRDHQPQHF. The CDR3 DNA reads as TGTGCCAGCAGCCGGGACCATCAGCCCCAGCATTTT.

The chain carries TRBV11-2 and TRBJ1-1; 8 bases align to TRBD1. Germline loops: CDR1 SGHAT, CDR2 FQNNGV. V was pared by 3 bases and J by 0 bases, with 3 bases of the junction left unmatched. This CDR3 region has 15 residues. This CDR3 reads CASSLAGGLNTEAFF. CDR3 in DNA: TGTGCCAGCAGCTTGGCAGGGGGCTTGAACACTGAAGCTTTCTTT.

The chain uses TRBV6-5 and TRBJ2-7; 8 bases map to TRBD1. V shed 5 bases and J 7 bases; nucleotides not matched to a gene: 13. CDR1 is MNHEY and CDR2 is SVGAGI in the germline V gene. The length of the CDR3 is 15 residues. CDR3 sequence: CASSPSPDRAEEQYF. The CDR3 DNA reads TGTGCCAGCAGTCCTTCCCCGGACAGGGCAGAGGAGCAGTACTTC.

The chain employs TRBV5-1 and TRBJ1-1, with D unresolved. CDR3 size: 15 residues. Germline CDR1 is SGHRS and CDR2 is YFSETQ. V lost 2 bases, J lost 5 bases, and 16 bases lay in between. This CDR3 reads CASSFLDGVKTEAFF. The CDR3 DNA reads TGCGCCAGCAGCTTCCTTGACGGGGTTAAAACTGAAGCTTTCTTT.

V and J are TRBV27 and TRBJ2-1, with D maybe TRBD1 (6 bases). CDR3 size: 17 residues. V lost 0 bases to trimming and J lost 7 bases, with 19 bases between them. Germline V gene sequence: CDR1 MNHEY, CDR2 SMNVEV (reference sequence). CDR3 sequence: CASSLSGAGDPSNEQFF. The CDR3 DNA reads TGTGCCAGCAGTTTATCGGGCGCAGGGGACCCGTCTAATGAGCAGTTCTTC.

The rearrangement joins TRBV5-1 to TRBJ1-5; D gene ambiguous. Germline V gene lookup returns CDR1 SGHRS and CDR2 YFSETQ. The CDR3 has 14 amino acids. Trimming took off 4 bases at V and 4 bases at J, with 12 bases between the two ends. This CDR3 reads CASSADGFNQPQHF. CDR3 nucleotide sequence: TGCGCCAGCAGCGCAGACGGGTTTAATCAGCCCCAGCATTTT.

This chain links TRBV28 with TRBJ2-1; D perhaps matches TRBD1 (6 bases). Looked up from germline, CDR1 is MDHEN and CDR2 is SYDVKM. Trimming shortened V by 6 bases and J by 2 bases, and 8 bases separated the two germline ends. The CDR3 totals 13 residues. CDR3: CASRTGPYNEQFF. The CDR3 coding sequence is TGTGCCAGCAGGACAGGTCCCTACAATGAGCAGTTCTTC.

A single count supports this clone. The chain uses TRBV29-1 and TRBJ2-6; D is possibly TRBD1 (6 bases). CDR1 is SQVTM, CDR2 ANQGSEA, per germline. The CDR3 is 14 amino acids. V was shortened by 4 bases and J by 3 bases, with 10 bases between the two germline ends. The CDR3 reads CSVGAGDGANVLTF. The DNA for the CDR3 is TGCAGCGTTGGAGCAGGGGATGGGGCCAACGTCCTGACTTTC.

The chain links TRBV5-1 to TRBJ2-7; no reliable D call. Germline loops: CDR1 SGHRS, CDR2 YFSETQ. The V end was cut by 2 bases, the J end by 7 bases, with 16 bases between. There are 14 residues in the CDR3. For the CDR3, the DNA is TGCGCCAGCAGCTTTGGTGCTTCAGTTGGGGAGCAGTACTTC. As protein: CASSFGASVGEQYF. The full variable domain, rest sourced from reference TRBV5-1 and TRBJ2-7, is KAGVTQTPRYLIKTRGQQVTLSCSPISGHRSVSWYQQTPGQGLQFLFEYFSETQRNKGNFPGRFSGRQFSNSRSEMNVSTLELGDSALYLCASSFGASVGEQYFGPGTRLTVT.

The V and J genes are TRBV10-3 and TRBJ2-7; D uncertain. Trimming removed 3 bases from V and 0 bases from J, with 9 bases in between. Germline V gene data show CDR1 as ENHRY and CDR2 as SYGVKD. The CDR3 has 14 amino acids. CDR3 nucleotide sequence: TGTGCCATCAGTGATATGTACAGCTCCTACGAGCAGTACTTC. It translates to CAISDMYSSYEQYF.

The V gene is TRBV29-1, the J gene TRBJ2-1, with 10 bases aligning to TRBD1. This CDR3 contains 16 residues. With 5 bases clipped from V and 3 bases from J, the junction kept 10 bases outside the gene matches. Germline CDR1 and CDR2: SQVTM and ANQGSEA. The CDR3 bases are TGCAGCGTTCGGGGGGGCGGGACAGGGGTCTACAATGAGCAGTTCTTC. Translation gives CSVRGGGTGVYNEQFF.

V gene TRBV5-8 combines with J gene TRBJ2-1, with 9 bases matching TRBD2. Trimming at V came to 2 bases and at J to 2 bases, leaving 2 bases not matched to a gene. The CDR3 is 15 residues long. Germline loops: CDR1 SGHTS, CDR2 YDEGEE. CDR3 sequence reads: CASSFGGGAYNEQFF. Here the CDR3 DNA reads TGTGCCAGCAGCTTCGGCGGGGGGGCCTACAATGAGCAGTTCTTC.

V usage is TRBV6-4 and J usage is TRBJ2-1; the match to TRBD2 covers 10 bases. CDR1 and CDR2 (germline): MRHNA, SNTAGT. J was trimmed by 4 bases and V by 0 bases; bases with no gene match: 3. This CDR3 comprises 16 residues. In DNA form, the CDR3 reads TGTGCCAGCAGTGACTCGGAGCGGGGGGGTTACAATGAGCAGTTCTTC. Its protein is CASSDSERGGYNEQFF.

The DNA for the CDR3 is TGTGCCAGCAGTGAAGGGACAGGGAGCTTCTTT. It yields the protein CASSEGTGSFF. The chain combines TRBV6-1 with TRBJ1-1; 8 bases agree with TRBD1. Germline-derived CDR1 and CDR2 are MNHNS and SASEGT. This CDR3 has 11 residues. V gave up 1 base and J gave up 14 bases; unmatched junction bases: 3.

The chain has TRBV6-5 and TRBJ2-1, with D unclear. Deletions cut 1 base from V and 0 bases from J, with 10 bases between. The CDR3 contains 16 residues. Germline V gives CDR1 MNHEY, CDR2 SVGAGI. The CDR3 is CASSYFGGSSYNEQFF. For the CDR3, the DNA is TGTGCCAGCAGTTACTTCGGTGGGTCCTCCTACAATGAGCAGTTCTTC.

The CDR3 protein is CASSVKVSGANVLTF. The CDR3 region has the DNA TGTGCCAGCAGCGTGAAAGTGTCTGGGGCCAACGTCCTGACTTTC. V usage is TRBV6-6 and J usage is TRBJ2-6, with unresolved D. Germline V lookup: CDR1 MNHNY, CDR2 SVGAGI (reference sequence). The V gene lost 6 bases and the J gene lost 1 base, with 10 bases spanning the gap. This CDR3 has 15 residues.